A few counts support the clone carrying this T cell receptor beta chain. The antigen is not known. Arm-PCR of CDR3 regions and iRepertoire HTBI primers were used to build TCR beta libraries. MiXCR, run by TCRdb on the multiplex PCR reads, gives a single entry per CDR3 protein. Of around 450,000 distinct CDR3 sequences listed, roughly 16% are singletons. Sample time point: newly diagnosed GD, antithyroid drugs for less than 3 months. Following extraction of RNA from PBMCs, that RNA was used to make the TCR library. Per germline, CDR1 MGHRA and CDR2 YSYEKL. Trimming shortened V by 0 bases and J by 4 bases, and 9 bases separated the two germline ends. The CDR3 runs to 14 residues. The data were taken from a study of regulatory T cells in long-lasting Graves disease. For the study at large: Antithyroid drug intake by newly diagnosed Graves' patients had lasted under 3 months.

Findings and limits, study-wide: TCR diversity was lower in persistent Graves' patients than in newly diagnosed ones.

This same sample was also taken into another study, of T cells in Graves' hyperthyroidism and ophthalmopathy.

The receptor was isolated from a man between 40 and 49 years old with Graves disease. Sequencing was performed on peripheral blood mononuclear cells (PBMCs), taken at new diagnosis, from a patient treated with antithyroid drugs. The chain is built from TRBV4-1 and TRBJ1-2; a possible D gene is TRBD1 (5 bases). CDR3: CASSQDAGPYGYTF. The CDR3 region has the DNA TGCGCCAGCAGCCAAGATGCGGGACCCTATGGCTACACCTTC.